What follows are 20 T cell receptor beta chains derived from one specimen sequenced in a study of read filtering for tumor transcriptome and immune sequencing. From approximately 430 ng of RNA, a library with molecular barcoded alpha/delta and beta/gamma adaptors was made. TCRdb re-called the reads with MiXCR, one entry per CDR3 protein. The sample records approximately 90,000 distinct CDR3 sequences, 20% to 25% being singletons. Sequencing input: a population of CD138-negative cells sorted from bone marrow. The receptors were gathered from a donor at least 40 years old with multiple myeloma.

Comment on this clonotype: This may be a read error, as it is one base from a much larger clone. This chain uses TRBV10-3 with TRBJ1-6; D may be TRBD1 (6 bases). With 6 bases removed from V and 6 bases from J, the gap between germline ends came to 9 bases. Germline V gives CDR1 ENHRY, CDR2 SYGVKD. There are 13 residues in the CDR3. The CDR3 DNA reads TGTGCCATCAGGGGACAAGTTAATTCACCCCTCCACTTT. This encodes CAIRGQVNSPLHF.

This clonotype was recorded at least ten times. Here the CDR3 reads CSAKTGGNTDTQYF. CDR3 DNA: TGCAGTGCAAAAACAGGGGGAAACACAGATACGCAGTATTTT. The rearrangement links TRBV20-1 to TRBJ2-3, with 8 bases fitting TRBD1. Trimming at V came to 6 bases and at J to 2 bases, leaving 7 bases not matched to a gene. Germline values: CDR1 DFQATT, CDR2 SNEGSKA (reference sequence). The length of the CDR3 is 14 residues.

A note on this clonotype: A single base separates this from a much larger clone, so it may be a read error. The rearrangement links TRBV18 to TRBJ1-1; D perhaps matches TRBD1 (5 bases). This CDR3 has 13 residues. CDR1 is KGHSH and CDR2 is LQKENI in the germline V gene. Written as DNA, the CDR3 is TGTGCCAGCTCACCGACAGAGAACACTAAAGCTTTCTTT. Translating it yields CASSPTENTKAFF.

The V and J genes are TRBV5-1 and TRBJ2-3, with D hard to call. The CDR3 is 14 amino acids. Trimming cost V 5 bases and J 6 bases, with 16 bases left between them. CDR1 and CDR2 from the germline V gene are SGHRS and YFSETQ. As DNA, the CDR3 is TGCGCCAGCAGAAAATCCTTTTCACTTGATACGCAGTATTTT. It codes for CASRKSFSLDTQYF. The full variable domain, its missing parts supplied by reference TRBV5-1 and TRBJ2-3, is KAGVTQTPRYLIKTRGQQVTLSCSPISGHRSVSWYQQTPGQGLQFLFEYFSETQRNKGNFPGRFSGRQFSNSRSEMNVSTLELGDSALYLCASRKSFSLDTQYFGPGTRLTVL.

With respect to this clonotype: The junction differs from germline at one of its ends, possibly a read error. The chain's CDR3 is CAGSGTSGGIMDEQSF. CDR3 in DNA: TGTGCCGGCAGCGGAACTAGCGGGGGGATTATGGATGAGCAGTCCTTC. The chain couples TRBV5-4 to TRBJ2-1; 12 bases match TRBD2. In germline, CDR1 is SGHNT, CDR2 YYREEE (reference sequence). The CDR3 runs to 16 residues.

In regard to this clonotype: The junction departs from germline at one end; a sequencing error may be responsible. The chain couples TRBV11-2 to TRBJ2-4, with 11 bases aligning to TRBD2. The CDR3 contains 15 residues. Germline CDR1 and CDR2: SGHAT and FQNNGV. CDR3 sequence reads: CVSSSRSGGGNIQYF. CDR3 coding DNA: TGTGTCAGCAGCTCCCGTAGCGGGGGGGGAAACATTCAGTACTTC.

The table lists this clonotype with many counts. The chain has TRBV5-1 and TRBJ2-2; 9 nucleotides agree with TRBD1. Germline V gene lookup returns CDR1 SGHRS and CDR2 YFSETQ. The CDR3 runs to 17 residues. V dropped 3 bases and J dropped 4; count of bases not matched to a gene: 10. The CDR3 here is CASSYRDRESGTGELFF. CDR3 bases: TGCGCCAGCAGCTACCGGGACAGGGAGTCGGGCACCGGGGAGCTGTTTTTT.

This clonotype was picked up many times. The V call is TRBV7-2, the J call TRBJ2-7; TRBD1 matches at 7 bases. Germline V gives CDR1 SGHTA, CDR2 FQGNSA. The CDR3 spans 15 residues. Trimming cost V 7 bases and J 0 bases; bases outside gene matches: 9. This CDR3 is CASTRQGLSSYEQYF. In DNA form, the CDR3 reads TGTGCCAGCACCCGACAGGGCTTAAGCTCCTACGAGCAGTACTTC.

This clonotype was counted at least ten times. This chain connects TRBV29-1 to TRBJ1-1; D remains unclear. The CDR3 loop spans 11 amino acids. CDR1 and CDR2 (germline): SQVTM, ANQGSEA. CDR3 coding DNA: TGCAGTTACGGAGGGAACACTGAAGCTTTCTTT. Amino acid sequence: CSYGGNTEAFF.

There are a few counts of this clonotype. This chain's CDR3 is CASSLGSDGNTIYF. The CDR3 nucleotides read TGTGCCAGCAGCTTAGGTTCAGACGGAAACACCATATATTTT. The chain carries TRBV7-9 and TRBJ1-3; the D is unclear. CDR1 SEHNR and CDR2 FQNEAQ come from the germline V gene (reference sequence). Trimming removed 1 base at V and 4 bases at J, with 8 bases between. The CDR3 runs to 14 residues. Drawing the rest from reference TRBV7-9 and TRBJ1-3, the complete variable domain is DTGVSQNPRHKITKRGQNVTFRCDPISEHNRLYWYRQTLGQGPEFLTYFQNEAQLEKSRLLSDRFSAERPKGSFSTLEIQRTEQGDSAMYLCASSLGSDGNTIYFGEGSWLTVV.

This clonotype has more than one count but fewer than ten. This chain joins TRBV6-1 and TRBJ1-2, with D unclear. Trimming cost V 4 bases and J 4 bases, with 16 bases left between them. There are 15 residues in the CDR3. CDR1 is MNHNS, CDR2 SASEGT, per germline. CDR3 coding DNA: TGTGCCAGCAGTGTAACAGCCGCGAGCGTCTATGGCTACACCTTC. It is translated as CASSVTAASVYGYTF.

This clonotype was detected ten times or more. The genes are TRBV3-1 and TRBJ2-4, with TRBD1 matching over 10 bases. CDR1 is LGHDT and CDR2 is YNNKEL in the germline V gene (reference sequence). Unmatched junction bases numbered 4, after V lost 3 bases and J lost 8 bases. This CDR3 has 14 amino acids. The CDR3 reads CASSHTGTGDIQYF. The CDR3 DNA sequence: TGTGCCAGCAGCCACACCGGGACAGGGGACATTCAGTACTTC.

Concerning this clonotype itself: At one end the junction does not follow the germline gene, possibly because of a read error. The V call is TRBV5-1, the J call TRBJ1-5; no firm D call. The CDR3 consists of 15 residues. In germline, CDR1 is SGHRS, CDR2 YFSETQ. The CDR3 sequence is CASSPSGGSNEPQHF. CDR3 DNA sequence: TGCGCCAGCAGCCCGTCAGGCGGGAGCAATGAGCCCCAGCATTTT.

This sequence joins TRBV6-5 and TRBJ2-7; D gene unclear. This CDR3 is 13 amino acids long. Germline CDR1 is MNHEY and CDR2 is SVGAGI. Trimming cost V 6 bases and J 2 bases, with 11 bases left between them. CDR3 sequence: CASSRAATYEQYF. DNA of the CDR3: TGTGCCAGCAGCCGGGCAGCGACCTACGAGCAGTACTTC.

Notes on this clonotype: A clone one base away is much larger, so this may be a read error. CDR3 amino acids: CASSLWPETVGNQPQHF. The CDR3 DNA follows: TGTGCCAGCAGTTTATGGCCGGAAACCGTGGGCAATCAGCCCCAGCATTTT. V is TRBV28 and J is TRBJ1-5; D unresolved. The V gene's germline CDR1 is MDHEN and CDR2 SYDVKM. Trimming stripped 0 bases from V and 2 bases from J, with 14 bases between. The CDR3 spans 17 residues.

This clonotype was detected many times. CDR3 sequence reads: CASSTGLRTDTQYF. CDR3 DNA sequence: TGTGCCAGCTCAACGGGACTACGCACAGATACGCAGTATTTT. This chain connects TRBV3-1 to TRBJ2-3; 7 bases agree with TRBD2. This CDR3 spans 14 amino acids. CDR1 is LGHDT and CDR2 is YNNKEL in the germline V gene (reference sequence). The J segment lost 1 base and the V segment lost 8 bases, leaving 6 bases of the junction unmatched.

CDR3 region: CASSLLDRGRLFF. CDR3 nucleotides: TGCGCCAGCAGCCTGCTGGATAGAGGGAGGTTGTTCTTC. J is TRBJ2-1 and V is TRBV5-1, with a tentative D call TRBD2 (6 bases). Between the trimmed V and J ends, which lost 4 bases and 15 bases, there was a span of 20 bases. The CDR3 covers 13 residues. Per germline, CDR1 SGHRS and CDR2 YFSETQ.

This clonotype came up many times. The chain is built from TRBV18 and TRBJ2-2, with D hard to call. The CDR3 length is 14 residues. Germline assignment: CDR1 KGHSH and CDR2 LQKENI. Trimming removed 0 bases from V and 4 bases from J, with 6 bases in between. The CDR3: CASSPPIGTGELFF. The CDR3 coding sequence is TGTGCCAGCTCACCACCCATAGGCACCGGGGAGCTGTTTTTT.

This clonotype has a count of ten or more. The chain uses TRBV29-1 and TRBJ1-1; the D gene is possibly TRBD1 (5 bases). CDR1 SQVTM and CDR2 ANQGSEA come from the germline V gene. This CDR3 comprises 11 residues. Trimming cost V 1 base and J 11 bases, with 11 bases left between them. CDR3 sequence: CSVEVTRVAFF. CDR3 DNA: TGCAGCGTTGAAGTTACCAGGGTGGCTTTCTTT. Looking up the rest from reference TRBV29-1 and TRBJ1-1 gives the full variable domain: SAVISQKPSRDICQRGTSLTIQCQVDSQVTMMFWYRQQPGQSLTLIATANQGSEATYESGFVIDKFPISRPNLTFSTLTVSNMSPEDSSIYLCSVEVTRVAFFGQGTRLTVV.

Ten or more counts support this clonotype. This chain links TRBV14 with TRBJ2-7; TRBD1 agrees at 9 bases. Germline trimming cut 2 bases from V and 6 bases from J; bases unmatched to any gene: 5. CDR1 and CDR2 (germline): SGHDN, FVKESK. The CDR3 is made up of 14 amino acids. CDR3 DNA sequence: TGTGCCAGCAGCCAATGGACAGGGGTCTCCGAGCAGTACTTC. Its translation: CASSQWTGVSEQYF.